The TCR beta chain described here comes from a study of post-analysis software for immune sequencing data. Study observations and caveats: TRBV segments more frequent in patients than in controls numbered roughly 5 and included TRBV5-6, TRBV5-1 and TRBV20-1.

Per the germline V gene, CDR1 is WNHNN and CDR2 is SYGVQD (reference sequence). The CDR3 spans 14 residues. Concerning this clonotype: Its antigen is not identified.

cDNA libraries for TCR beta contained unique molecular identifiers. TCRdb fed the PCR reads into MiXCR, producing one record per CDR3 protein. This table holds about 500,000 distinct CDR3 sequences, approximately 46% found once. This TCR was sampled from a girl under 18 with multiple sclerosis. The sample taken for sequencing was blood. The gene calls are TRBV10-1 and TRBJ2-5; D remains unclear. The DNA end lines up better with TRBJ2-7; the J call may be wrong. CDR3 residues: CASSPSGWEYEQYF. The CDR3 DNA sequence: TGCGCCAGCAGTCCATCCGGATGGGAATACGAGCAGTACTTC.